These T cell receptor beta chains were read from a single sample in a study of T cells in Graves' hyperthyroidism and ophthalmopathy. From the multiplex PCR reads, TCRdb called clonotypes with MiXCR, one entry per CDR3 protein. The data contain roughly 280,000 distinct CDR3 sequences, roughly 20% of them seen just once; the ten biggest clones take up around 60%. The sample taken for sequencing was blood. These receptor sequences come from a man in his thirties or forties with Graves' ophthalmopathy. CDR3s include the opening cysteine and the closing phenylalanine or tryptophan. D genes are given only for firm matches. Clone size is given for some rows only: seen once, a few or many times, or a class if the clone is expanded.

TRBV18	once	TRBD2	TRBJ2-1	15	CASSPGTSGRAEQFF	TGTGCCAGCTCACCTGGGACTAGCGGGAGGGCCGAGCAGTTCTTC
TRBV15	few	NA	TRBJ1-3	15	CATSRVGEPGNTIYF	TGTGCCACCAGCAGAGTGGGGGAGCCTGGAAACACCATATATTTT
TRBV15	many	TRBD1	TRBJ2-5	16	CATSRGQGVFQETQYF	TGTGCCACCAGCAGAGGACAGGGAGTATTTCAAGAGACCCAGTACTTC
TRBV11-2	NA	TRBD2	TRBJ2-2	15	CASSSLAGPTGELFF	TGTGCCAGCAGCTCCCTAGCGGGCCCCACCGGGGAGCTGTTTTTT
TRBV7-8	many	TRBD1	TRBJ1-1	16	CASSLRRDRDDTEAFF	TGTGCCAGCAGCTTAAGGCGGGACAGGGATGACACTGAAGCTTTCTTT
TRBV28	NA	NA	TRBJ1-4	14	CASTSDRTNEKLFF	TGTGCCAGCACCTCAGACAGAACTAATGAAAAACTGTTTTTT
TRBV7-3	NA	NA	TRBJ2-5	14	CASSFSGGRETQYF	TGTGCCAGCAGCTTCTCCGGGGGCCGGGAGACCCAGTACTTC
TRBV14	NA	NA	TRBJ2-4	15	CASSQLGASKNIQYF	TGTGCCAGCAGCCAGTTGGGGGCGAGCAAAAACATTCAGTACTTC
TRBV12-3/TRBV12-4	NA	NA	TRBJ1-1	13	CASNGGGNTEAFF	TGTGCCAGCAACGGGGGGGGGAACACTGAAGCTTTCTTT
TRBV28	NA	TRBD2	TRBJ2-3	17	CASRVPSGRLEENTQYF	TGTGCCAGCAGGGTGCCTAGCGGGCGCCTCGAGGAGAATACGCAGTATTTT
TRBV6-2/TRBV6-3	few	TRBD2	TRBJ2-3	17	CASSEGLAGGWTDTQYF	TGTGCCAGCAGCGAGGGACTAGCGGGAGGATGGACAGATACGCAGTATTTT
TRBV24-1	NA	NA	TRBJ2-7	18	CATSGRPPQDPRAYEQYF	TGTGCCACCAGTGGGAGGCCGCCGCAGGACCCAAGGGCCTACGAGCAGTACTTC
TRBV6-5	few	TRBD1	TRBJ2-1	17	CASSYLRDRLSYNEQFF	TGTGCCAGCAGTTACCTTAGGGACAGACTCTCCTACAATGAGCAGTTCTTC
TRBV7-9	few	NA	TRBJ1-1	13	CASSWQEDTEAFF	TGTGCCAGCAGCTGGCAGGAAGACACTGAAGCTTTCTTT
TRBV10-3	NA	TRBD1	TRBJ2-1	14	CAIARDREYNEQFF	TGTGCCATCGCCCGGGACAGAGAGTACAATGAGCAGTTCTTC
TRBV5-4	NA	NA	TRBJ1-2	15	CASGGMGRRTYGYTF	TGTGCCAGCGGGGGAATGGGACGCAGGACCTATGGCTACACCTTC
TRBV20-1	many	TRBD2	TRBJ2-7	14	CSASGGRASSEQYF	TGCAGTGCTAGCGGCGGGAGGGCTTCTTCTGAGCAGTACTTC
TRBV3-1	many	NA	TRBJ2-1	13	CASSPDFYNEQFF	TGTGCCAGCAGTCCGGACTTCTACAATGAGCAGTTCTTC
TRBV5-1	NA	NA	TRBJ1-1	15	CASSFSTGGAGEAFF	TGCGCCAGCAGCTTTTCCACGGGGGGCGCGGGTGAAGCTTTCTTT
TRBV5-1	NA	TRBD1	TRBJ1-1	16	CASSSGQGRMNTEAFF	TGCGCCAGCAGCTCCGGACAGGGCCGGATGAACACTGAAGCTTTCTTT
TRBV12-3/TRBV12-4	NA	TRBD1	TRBJ1-6	14	CASTLTGVGSPLHF	TGTGCCAGCACCTTAACAGGGGTAGGCTCACCCCTCCACTTT
TRBV24-1	many	TRBD1	TRBJ2-1	15	CATSDWRTGGDEQFF	TGTGCCACCAGTGATTGGCGGACAGGGGGCGATGAGCAGTTCTTC
TRBV6-1	few	NA	TRBJ2-2	13	CASSGDLNGELFF	TGTGCCAGCAGTGGAGACCTAAACGGGGAGCTGTTTTTT
TRBV28	NA	NA	TRBJ2-5	11	CALAQQETQYF	TGTGCATTGGCCCAACAAGAGACCCAGTACTTC
TRBV12-5	NA	NA	TRBJ1-3	14	CASATGSSGNTIYF	TGTGCTAGTGCAACAGGTAGCTCTGGAAACACCATATATTTT
TRBV11-3	many	TRBD2	TRBJ2-7	17	CASSLEARLAGGYEQYF	TGTGCCAGCAGCTTAGAAGCGCGGCTAGCGGGAGGCTACGAGCAGTACTTC
TRBV28	many	TRBD1	TRBJ1-4	17	CASSDRGRLPYTEKLFF	TGTGCCAGCAGTGACAGGGGGCGGCTTCCGTATACTGAAAAACTGTTTTTT
TRBV7-6	few	TRBD1	TRBJ2-7	16	CASSLRDSRSSYEQYF	TGTGCCAGCAGCTTACGGGACAGTAGAAGCTCCTACGAGCAGTACTTC
TRBV7-3	NA	NA	TRBJ2-3	14	CASSPPGRADTQYF	TGTGCCAGCAGCCCCCCTGGTCGGGCGGATACGCAGTATTTT
TRBV12-3/TRBV12-4	NA	TRBD2	TRBJ2-1	14	CASRAGEGFDEQFF	TGTGCCAGCAGGGCTGGGGAGGGATTTGATGAGCAGTTCTTC
TRBV11-2	NA	TRBD2	TRBJ2-1	16	CARQMGLAGVVNEQFF	TGTGCCAGACAGATGGGGCTAGCGGGAGTAGTGAATGAGCAGTTCTTC
TRBV6-1	NA	TRBD2	TRBJ2-5	14	CAGSSGSGGETQYF	TGTGCCGGCAGTAGCGGGTCGGGAGGGGAGACCCAGTACTTC
TRBV11-2	many	TRBD2	TRBJ2-1	15	CASSFLAGARNEQFF	TGTGCCAGCAGCTTCCTAGCGGGAGCTCGGAATGAGCAGTTCTTC
TRBV6-1	NA	TRBD1	TRBJ1-4	16	CASSDRDRVSNEKLFF	TGTGCCAGCAGTGACCGCGACAGGGTTTCGAATGAAAAACTGTTTTTT
TRBV2	many	NA	TRBJ2-5	14	CASSTTQYQETQYF	TGTGCCAGCAGTACTACACAGTACCAAGAGACCCAGTACTTC
TRBV2	few	NA	TRBJ1-4	13	CASSGDHNEKLFF	TGTGCCAGCAGTGGGGACCATAATGAAAAACTGTTTTTT
TRBV6-1	few	NA	TRBJ1-5	16	CASSPGFGGSNQPQHF	TGTGCCAGCAGCCCCGGCTTCGGTGGAAGCAATCAGCCCCAGCATTTT